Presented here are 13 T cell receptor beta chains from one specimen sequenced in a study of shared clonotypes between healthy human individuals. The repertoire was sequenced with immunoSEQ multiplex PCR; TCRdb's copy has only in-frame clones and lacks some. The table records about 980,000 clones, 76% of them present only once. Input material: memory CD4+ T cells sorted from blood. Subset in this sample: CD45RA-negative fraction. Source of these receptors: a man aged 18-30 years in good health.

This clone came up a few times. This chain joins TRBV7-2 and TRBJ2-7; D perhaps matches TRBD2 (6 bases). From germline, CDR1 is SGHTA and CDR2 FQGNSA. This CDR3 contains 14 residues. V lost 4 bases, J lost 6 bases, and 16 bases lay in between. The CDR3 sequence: CASSSASMGGEQYF. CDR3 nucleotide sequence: TGTGCCAGCAGCTCGGCGTCGATGGGGGGCGAGCAGTACTTC.

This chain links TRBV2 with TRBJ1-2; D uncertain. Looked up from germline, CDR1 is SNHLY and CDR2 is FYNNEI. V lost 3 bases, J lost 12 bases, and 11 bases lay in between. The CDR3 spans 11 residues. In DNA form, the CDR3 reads TGTGCCAGCAGTGAGCGGACCGAGCACACCTTC. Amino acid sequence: CASSERTEHTF.

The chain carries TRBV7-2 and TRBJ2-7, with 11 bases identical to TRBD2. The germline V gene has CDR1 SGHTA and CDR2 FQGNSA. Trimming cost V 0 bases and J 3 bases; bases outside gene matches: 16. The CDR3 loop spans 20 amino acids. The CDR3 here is CASSLASQVSTSGILYEQYF. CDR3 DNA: TGTGCCAGCAGCTTAGCGAGTCAGGTTTCGACTAGCGGGATTCTCTACGAGCAGTACTTC.

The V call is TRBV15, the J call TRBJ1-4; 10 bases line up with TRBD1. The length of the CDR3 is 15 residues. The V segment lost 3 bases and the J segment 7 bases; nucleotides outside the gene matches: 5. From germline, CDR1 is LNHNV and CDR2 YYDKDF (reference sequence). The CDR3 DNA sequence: TGTGCCACCAGCAGTAGACAGGGGGCCCCTGAAAAACTGTTTTTT. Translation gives CATSSRQGAPEKLFF.

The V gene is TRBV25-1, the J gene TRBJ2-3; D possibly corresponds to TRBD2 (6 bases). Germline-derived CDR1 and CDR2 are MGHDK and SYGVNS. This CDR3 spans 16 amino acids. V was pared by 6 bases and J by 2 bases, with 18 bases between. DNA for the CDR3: TGTGCCAGCAGACTAATTAGCGGAGTCTTCACAGATACGCAGTATTTT. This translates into CASRLISGVFTDTQYF.

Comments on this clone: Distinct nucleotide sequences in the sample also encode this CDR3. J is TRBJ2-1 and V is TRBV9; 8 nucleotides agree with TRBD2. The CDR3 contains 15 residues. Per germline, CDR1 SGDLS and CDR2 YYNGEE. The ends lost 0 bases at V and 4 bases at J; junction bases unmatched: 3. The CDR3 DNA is TGTGCCAGCAGCGTAGACCCGGGAGGGTACAATGAGCAGTTCTTC. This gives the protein CASSVDPGGYNEQFF.

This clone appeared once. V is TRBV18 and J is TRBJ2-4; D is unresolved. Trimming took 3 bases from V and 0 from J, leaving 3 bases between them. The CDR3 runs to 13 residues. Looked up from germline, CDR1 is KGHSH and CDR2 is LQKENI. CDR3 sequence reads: CASSPLAKNIQYF. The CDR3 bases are TGTGCCAGCTCACCGTTAGCCAAAAACATTCAGTACTTC.

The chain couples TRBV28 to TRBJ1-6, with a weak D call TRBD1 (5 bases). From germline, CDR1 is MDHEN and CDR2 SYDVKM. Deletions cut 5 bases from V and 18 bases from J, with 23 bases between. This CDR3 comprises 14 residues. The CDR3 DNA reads TGTGCCAGCAGTCCAGGCGACCGGGGAGCGGGGGGCCACTTT. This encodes CASSPGDRGAGGHF.

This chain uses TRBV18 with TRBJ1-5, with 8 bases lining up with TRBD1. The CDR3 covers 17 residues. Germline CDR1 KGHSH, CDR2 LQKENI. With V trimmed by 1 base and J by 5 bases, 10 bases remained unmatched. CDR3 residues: CASSPQPVGQGHQPQHF. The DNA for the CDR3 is TGTGCCAGCTCACCACAACCGGTCGGACAGGGCCATCAGCCCCAGCATTTT.

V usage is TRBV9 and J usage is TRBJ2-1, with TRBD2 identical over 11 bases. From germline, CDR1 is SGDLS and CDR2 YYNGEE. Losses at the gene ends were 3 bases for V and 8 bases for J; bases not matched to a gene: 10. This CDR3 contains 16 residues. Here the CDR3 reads CASSAVAGGILDEQFF. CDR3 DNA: TGTGCCAGCAGCGCCGTAGCGGGGGGGATTTTGGATGAGCAGTTCTTC.

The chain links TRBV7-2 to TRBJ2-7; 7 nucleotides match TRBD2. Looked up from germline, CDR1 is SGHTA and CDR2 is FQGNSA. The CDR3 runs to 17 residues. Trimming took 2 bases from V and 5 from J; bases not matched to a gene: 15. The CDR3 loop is CASSLYPGGGSPNEQYF. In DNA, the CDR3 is TGTGCCAGCAGCTTATATCCCGGCGGCGGGAGCCCCAACGAGCAGTACTTC.

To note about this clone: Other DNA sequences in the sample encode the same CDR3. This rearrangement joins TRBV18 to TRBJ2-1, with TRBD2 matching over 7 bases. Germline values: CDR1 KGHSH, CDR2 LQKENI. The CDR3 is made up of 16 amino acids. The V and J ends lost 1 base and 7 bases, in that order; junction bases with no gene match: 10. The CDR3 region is CASSPQGLAGVNEQFF. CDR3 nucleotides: TGTGCCAGCTCACCACAGGGACTTGCGGGAGTGAATGAGCAGTTCTTC.

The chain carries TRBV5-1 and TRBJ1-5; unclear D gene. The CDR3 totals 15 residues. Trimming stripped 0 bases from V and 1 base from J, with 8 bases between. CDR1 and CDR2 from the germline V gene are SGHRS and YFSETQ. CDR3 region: CASSLGAASNQPQHF. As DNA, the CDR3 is TGCGCCAGCAGCTTGGGGGCGGCGAGCAATCAGCCCCAGCATTTT.